These T cell receptor beta chains were read from a single sample in a study of metastatic and nonmetastatic thyroid tumors. Through MiXCR, TCRdb re-clonotyped the PCR reads. The data hold 35,000 to 55,000 clones, with approximately 26% observed a single time. The sequencing input was blood. These receptors all come from a male donor with papillary thyroid cancer or a benign thyroid nodule (not recorded which). Some clones in this sample may be carry-over from other donors' samples. Each CDR3 is given with its conserved first and last residue. D genes are given only for firm matches. Expanded clones get a size class; other rows say once, few or many, or leave the size out.

V gene,J gene,clone size,D gene,CDR3 protein,CDR3 DNA
TRBV4-3,TRBJ1-2,NA,NA,CASSQVGGSLGGYTF,TGCGCCAGCAGCCAAGTTGGGGGCTCATTGGGAGGCTACACCTTC
TRBV6-5,TRBJ2-2,NA,NA,CASSSGPLLNTGELFF,TGTGCCAGCAGTTCCGGACCGCTGCTGAACACCGGGGAGCTGTTTTTT
TRBV5-1,TRBJ2-1,many,NA,CASSLIVGSGEQFF,TGCGCCAGCAGCTTGATAGTCGGGTCGGGTGAGCAGTTCTTC
TRBV6-5,TRBJ1-1,many,NA,CASSYVRGRNTEAFF,TGTGCCAGCAGTTACGTCAGGGGCCGGAACACTGAAGCTTTCTTT
TRBV7-9,TRBJ1-2,NA,NA,CASSQGEGYTF,TGTGCCAGCAGCCAAGGAGAGGGCTACACCTTC
TRBV10-1,TRBJ2-3,many,NA,CASSELQGTSTDTQYF,TGCGCCAGCAGTGAGTTACAGGGGACTAGCACAGATACGCAGTATTTT
TRBV20-1,TRBJ2-1,NA,TRBD2,CSARGWTSGILSNEQFF,TGCAGTGCTAGGGGTTGGACTAGCGGAATCTTAAGCAATGAGCAGTTCTTC
TRBV4-1,TRBJ1-1,many,NA,CASSQSRVGGAFF,TGCGCCAGCAGCCAGAGTAGGGTTGGGGGAGCTTTCTTT
TRBV6-2/TRBV6-3,TRBJ1-5,NA,NA,CASGPLRGGYSNQPQHF,TGTGCCAGCGGCCCCCTGCGTGGGGGATATAGCAATCAGCCCCAGCATTTT
TRBV7-2,TRBJ1-1,many,NA,CASSFQRGTEAFF,TGTGCCAGCAGCTTCCAACGGGGCACTGAAGCTTTCTTT
TRBV4-1,TRBJ2-5,many,TRBD1,CASSQEYRQGEETQYF,TGCGCCAGCAGCCAAGAGTATAGACAGGGCGAAGAGACCCAGTACTTC
TRBV20-1,TRBJ2-1,NA,NA,CSARRTSHLNEQFF,TGCAGTGCGAGACGGACAAGCCACTTAAATGAGCAGTTCTTC
TRBV12-3/TRBV12-4,TRBJ1-6,NA,NA,CASSSTVNSPLHF,TGTGCCAGCAGTTCCACAGTTAATTCACCCCTCCACTTT
TRBV30,TRBJ2-1,few,NA,CAWMNAGQRNEQFF,TGTGCCTGGATGAATGCGGGACAGCGCAATGAGCAGTTCTTC
TRBV28,TRBJ2-7,many,NA,CASSLLEGNYYEQYF,TGTGCCAGCAGTTTATTGGAGGGAAACTACTACGAGCAGTACTTC
TRBV11-1,TRBJ2-3,NA,TRBD1,CASSLGQGYPDTQYF,TGTGCCAGCAGCTTAGGACAGGGGTACCCAGATACGCAGTATTTT
TRBV3-1,TRBJ1-1,NA,NA,CASSQDPGRAVEAFF,TGTGCCAGCAGCCAAGATCCCGGCAGGGCGGTTGAAGCTTTCTTT